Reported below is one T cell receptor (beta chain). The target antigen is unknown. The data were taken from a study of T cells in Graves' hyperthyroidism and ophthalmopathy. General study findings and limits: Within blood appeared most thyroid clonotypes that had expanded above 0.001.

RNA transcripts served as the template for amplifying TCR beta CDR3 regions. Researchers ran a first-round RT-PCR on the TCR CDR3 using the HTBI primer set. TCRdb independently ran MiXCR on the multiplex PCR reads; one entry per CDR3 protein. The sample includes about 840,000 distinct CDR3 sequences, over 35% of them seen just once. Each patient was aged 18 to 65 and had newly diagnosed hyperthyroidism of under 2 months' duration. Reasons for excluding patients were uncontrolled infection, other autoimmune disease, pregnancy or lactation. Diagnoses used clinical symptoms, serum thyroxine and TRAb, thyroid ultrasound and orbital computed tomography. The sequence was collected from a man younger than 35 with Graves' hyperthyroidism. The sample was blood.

The CDR3 sequence: CASTATVGQTEAFF. As DNA, the CDR3 is TGTGCCAGCACCGCCACCGTCGGACAGACTGAAGCTTTCTTT. This rearrangement joins TRBV12-3 or TRBV12-4 to TRBJ1-1; TRBD1 might be the D (6 bases). V was pared by 7 bases and J by 5 bases, with 17 bases between. This CDR3 is built from 14 residues.